This TCR beta chain was identified in a study of T cell responses to AZD1222 COVID-19 vaccine. Germline-derived CDR1 and CDR2 are SGHNT and YYREEE (reference sequence). With 5 bases removed from V and 1 base from J, the gap between germline ends came to 14 bases. The CDR3 sequence is 15 residues long. Repertoires were generated with immunoSEQ multiplex PCR, while TCRdb's copy carries only in-frame clones and drops some. Here the sample spans about 110,000 clones, roughly nine tenths being singletons. This clone was counted a single time. This chain connects TRBV5-4 to TRBJ2-3; the D gene is possibly TRBD1 (6 bases). The source of this sequence is an adult in good health. Sequences were derived from peripheral blood, sampled on day 0 of AZD1222 vaccination. CDR3 in DNA: TGTGCCAGCAGAGAAACGGCAGGGGGCACAGATACGCAGTATTTT. Protein product: CASRETAGGTDTQYF.